One sample yielded the 20 T cell receptor beta chains listed below, sequenced in a study of graft-versus-host responses after intestinal transplantation. These TCRs are of unknown antigen specificity. The repertoire was sequenced with immunoSEQ multiplex PCR; TCRdb's copy has only in-frame clones and lacks some. The data hold 80,000 to 95,000 clones, with around 90% observed a single time. Here the sequenced sample was unstimulated CD8+ T cells sorted from spleen or lymph node cells, taken before intestinal transplant. These receptor sequences come from a human donor who received an intestinal transplant.

The chain has TRBV7-2 and TRBJ2-7, with 7 nucleotides matching TRBD1. Germline loops: CDR1 SGHTA, CDR2 FQGNSA. The CDR3 covers 14 residues. The ends lost 5 bases at V and 3 bases at J; junction bases unmatched: 7. CDR3 coding DNA: TGTGCCAGCAGCCTAGAGACAGGGATCTACGAGCAGTACTTC. Translation: CASSLETGIYEQYF.

The chain couples TRBV7-6 to TRBJ2-2, with 10 bases matching TRBD2. This CDR3 is 16 amino acids long. Germline V gene lookup returns CDR1 SGHVS and CDR2 FNYEAQ. V was clipped by 5 bases and J by 4 bases; unmatched bases: 7. The CDR3 DNA sequence: TGTGCCAGCAGCCAGCTAGCGGGAGAGTTCACCGGGGAGCTGTTTTTT. It yields the protein CASSQLAGEFTGELFF.

With regard to this clone: The same CDR3 is also encoded by other DNA sequences in this sample. This chain joins TRBV9 and TRBJ1-4; D gene ambiguous. The CDR3 extends over 15 amino acids. V lost 0 bases, J lost 0 bases, and 6 bases lay in between. Germline lookup yields CDR1 SGDLS and CDR2 YYNGEE. CDR3 sequence (DNA): TGTGCCAGCAGCGTAGGAGGCGCAACTAATGAAAAACTGTTTTTT. Its translation: CASSVGGATNEKLFF. The whole variable domain, filled in from reference TRBV9 and TRBJ1-4, reads DSGVTQTPKHLITATGQRVTLRCSPRSGDLSVYWYQQSLDQGLQFLIQYYNGEERAKGNILERFSAQQFPDLHSELNLSSLELGDSALYFCASSVGGATNEKLFFGSGTQLSVL.

The chain links TRBV6-6 to TRBJ1-5; D is ambiguous. Trimming took off 6 bases at V and 0 bases at J, with 6 bases between the two ends. Germline CDR1 MNHNY, CDR2 SVGAGI (reference sequence). There are 13 residues in the CDR3. The CDR3 nucleotides are TGTGCCAGCAGGGGATATAGCAATCAGCCCCAGCATTTT. It codes for CASRGYSNQPQHF.

The chain is built from TRBV5-1 and TRBJ2-1; TRBD2 matches at 9 bases. Trimming took 3 bases from V and 6 from J; bases not matched to a gene: 4. There are 14 residues in the CDR3. From germline, CDR1 is SGHRS and CDR2 YFSETQ. The CDR3, as DNA: TGCGCCAGCAGCTGGCGGGGGGGCGTCAATGAGCAGTTCTTC. Its protein product is CASSWRGGVNEQFF.

The rearrangement joins TRBV6-5 to TRBJ2-5; D is perhaps TRBD2 (5 bases). The J call may be in error: the DNA end matches TRBJ2-7 better. The CDR3 extends over 11 amino acids. Germline V gives CDR1 MNHEY, CDR2 SVGAGI. DNA of the CDR3: TGTGCCAGCAGTTACGAGGGCGAGCAGTACTTC. This translates into CASSYEGEQYF.

The chain recombines TRBV7-9 with TRBJ1-2; D unclear. CDR1 and CDR2 (germline): SEHNR, FQNEAQ (reference sequence). Trimming removed 8 bases from V and 4 bases from J, with 5 bases in between. The CDR3 runs 10 residues. DNA of the CDR3: TGTGCCAGCGTCCCCTATGGCTACACCTTC. It translates to CASVPYGYTF. The full variable domain, rest sourced from reference TRBV7-9 and TRBJ1-2, is DTGVSQNPRHKITKRGQNVTFRCDPISEHNRLYWYRQTLGQGPEFLTYFQNEAQLEKSRLLSDRFSAERPKGSFSTLEIQRTEQGDSAMYLCASVPYGYTFGSGTRLTVV.

The count of this clone is one. The genes are TRBV15 and TRBJ2-7; TRBD1 might be the D (5 bases). With 3 bases removed from V and 0 bases from J, the gap between germline ends came to 15 bases. CDR3 size: 16 residues. Germline V gene lookup returns CDR1 LNHNV and CDR2 YYDKDF (reference sequence). This CDR3 reads CATSSSTWGRSYEQYF. DNA for the CDR3: TGTGCCACCAGCAGCTCGACTTGGGGCCGCTCCTACGAGCAGTACTTC. Combining the CDR3 with reference TRBV15 and TRBJ2-7 gives the whole variable domain DAMVIQNPRYQVTQFGKPVTLSCSQTLNHNVMYWYQQKSSQAPKLLFHYYDKDFNNEADTPDNFQSRRPNTSFCFLDIRSPGLGDTAMYLCATSSSTWGRSYEQYFGPGTRLTVT.

The chain recombines TRBV4-1 with TRBJ2-7; D not resolved. Germline V CDR1 and CDR2: MGHRA, YSYEKL. CDR3 size: 17 residues. Trimming removed 0 bases from V and 3 bases from J, with 18 bases in between. The CDR3 coding sequence is TGCGCCAGCAGCCAAGAGGCTGCTGGGCGGCAGGACTACGAGCAGTACTTC. As protein: CASSQEAAGRQDYEQYF.

This clone has only a few counts. V is TRBV6-5 and J is TRBJ2-7; D perhaps matches TRBD1 (6 bases). V lost 2 bases to trimming and J lost 2 bases, with 7 bases between them. The CDR3 length is 13 residues. Germline CDR1 MNHEY, CDR2 SVGAGI. The CDR3 loop reads CASSYRGTYEQYF. CDR3 nucleotides: TGTGCCAGCAGTTACAGGGGGACCTACGAGCAGTACTTC.

This clone was recorded once. The rearrangement uses TRBV4-1 and TRBJ2-7; 8 bases agree with TRBD2. Germline CDR1 and CDR2: MGHRA and YSYEKL. This CDR3 has 16 residues. Trimming at V came to 0 bases and at J to 0 bases, leaving 4 bases not matched to a gene. CDR3 protein: CASSQEGAGGSYEQYF. CDR3 DNA sequence: TGCGCCAGCAGCCAAGAAGGGGCGGGGGGCTCCTACGAGCAGTACTTC.

This rearrangement joins TRBV9 to TRBJ1-1; tentatively, D is TRBD1 (6 bases). The V gene's germline CDR1 is SGDLS and CDR2 YYNGEE. The ends were cut back, 0 bases at V and 5 bases at J, with 8 bases in the middle. CDR3 length equals 13 residues. In nucleotides, the CDR3 is TGTGCCAGCAGCGTAGGGGGGCTGACTGAAGCTTTCTTT. This codes for CASSVGGLTEAFF.

The chain combines TRBV27 with TRBJ2-7; D gene uncertain. CDR1 and CDR2 from the germline V gene are MNHEY and SMNVEV (reference sequence). Trimming took off 4 bases at V and 1 base at J, with 8 bases between the two ends. The CDR3 has 13 residues. The CDR3 nucleotides are TGTGCCAGCAGTTATGGGGAATCCTACGAGCAGTACTTC. Protein: CASSYGESYEQYF.

The chain recombines TRBV25-1 with TRBJ2-3; 12 bases agree with TRBD2. Germline V gene lookup returns CDR1 MGHDK and CDR2 SYGVNS. This CDR3 is built from 16 residues. V was clipped by 7 bases and J by 2 bases; unmatched bases: 7. The chain's CDR3 is CASTPGTSGYTDTQYF. The CDR3 coding sequence is TGTGCCAGCACCCCTGGGACTAGCGGGTACACAGATACGCAGTATTTT. The full variable domain, with the rest looked up from reference TRBV25-1 and TRBJ2-3, is EADIYQTPRYLVIGTGKKITLECSQTMGHDKMYWYQQDPGMELHLIHYSYGVNSTEKGDLSSESTVSRIRTEHFPLTLESARPSHTSQYLCASTPGTSGYTDTQYFGPGTRLTVL.

In this sample, this clone turned up once. This chain links TRBV5-1 with TRBJ2-5; D possibly uses TRBD1 or TRBD2 (5 bases each). V was pared by 0 bases and J by 1 base, with 16 bases between. Germline CDR1 reads SGHRS; CDR2 reads YFSETQ. This CDR3 is 17 amino acids long. DNA for the CDR3: TGCGCCAGCAGCTTGGTCGTGGGACGGCCCATCCAAGAGACCCAGTACTTC. Translating gives CASSLVVGRPIQETQYF.

The V gene is TRBV13, the J gene TRBJ2-2; TRBD1 is a possible D gene (6 bases). CDR3 length equals 17 residues. V was cut by 5 bases and J by 4 bases, with 20 bases left in between. From germline, CDR1 is PRHDT and CDR2 FYEKMQ (reference sequence). The DNA of the CDR3 is TGTGCCAGCAGCCCGGCCCGGACAGCAACTACCACCGGGGAGCTGTTTTTT. Translating gives CASSPARTATTTGELFF.

The chain recombines TRBV9 with TRBJ2-2; no firm D call. The CDR3 is made up of 17 amino acids. Trimming left V 0 bases short and J 0 bases short, with 12 bases between. Germline lookup yields CDR1 SGDLS and CDR2 YYNGEE. The DNA of the CDR3 is TGTGCCAGCAGCGTAGTCCGGTCGGGTCCGAACACCGGGGAGCTGTTTTTT. Its protein is CASSVVRSGPNTGELFF.

This chain uses TRBV27 with TRBJ2-7; D not certain. Germline assignment: CDR1 MNHEY and CDR2 SMNVEV (reference sequence). Trimming took 3 bases from V and 0 from J, leaving 9 bases between them. The CDR3 covers 14 residues. The chain's CDR3 is CASSLGPVSYEQYF. In DNA form, the CDR3 reads TGTGCCAGCAGTTTGGGCCCCGTCTCCTACGAGCAGTACTTC.

The chain recombines TRBV5-1 with TRBJ2-1; possible D gene TRBD1, 5 bases. V dropped 0 bases and J dropped 8 bases, with 15 bases sitting between them. The germline CDR1 and CDR2 sequences are SGHRS and YFSETQ. The CDR3 extends over 15 amino acids. DNA of the CDR3: TGCGCCAGCAGCTTGGACAGTGCCCAGGGCGATGAGCAGTTCTTC. Translated, it gives CASSLDSAQGDEQFF.

This rearrangement joins TRBV10-3 to TRBJ2-7; 7 nucleotides line up with TRBD1. Germline values: CDR1 ENHRY, CDR2 SYGVKD. This CDR3 is 17 amino acids long. The V segment lost 3 bases and the J segment 4 bases; nucleotides outside the gene matches: 15. CDR3 coding DNA: TGTGCCATCAGTGATCCAAGACAGGGAGAAGAGATATACGAGCAGTACTTC. Translating it yields CAISDPRQGEEIYEQYF.